This TCR beta chain was recorded in a study of Ad26.COV2.S vaccination and SARS-CoV-2 variants. The study, taken as a whole, reports: Using TCR breadth and depth analyses may have led to underestimated total T cell responses. Breadth measured for non-spike TCRs was similar across vaccine and placebo recipients.

Sequenced by immunoSEQ multiplex PCR; TCRdb stores in-frame clones only, minus some. The repertoire includes some 480,000 clones, around 88% of them detected once, and about 13% sits in the top ten. Germline V gene data show CDR1 as SGHAT and CDR2 as FQDESV (reference sequence). V gave up 3 bases and J gave up 4 bases; unmatched junction bases: 6. The CDR3 spans 15 residues. A note on this clone: Its antigen is not known.

Documented treatment: approximately 18 received Ad26.COV2.S at low or high dose, single or two shots; about five received placebo; per-sample allocation not given. Samples analyzed were those drawn on day 63 after the first vaccine or placebo injection. The sample in question was peripheral blood, obtained in a trial of Ad26.COV2.S vaccine versus placebo. The chain employs TRBV11-1 and TRBJ2-7, with 10 bases that match TRBD1. This TCR was recovered from a person between 18 and 65 years old who received the Ad26.COV2.S COVID-19 vaccine or a placebo. The CDR3 DNA sequence: TGTGCCAGCAGCTTCGTGGGGACAGGGGCTTACGAGCAGTACTTC. Its translation: CASSFVGTGAYEQYF. Using reference TRBV11-1 and TRBJ2-7 for the parts outside the CDR3, the full variable domain is EAEVAQSPRYKITEKSQAVAFWCDPISGHATLYWYRQILGQGPELLVQFQDESVVDDSQLPKDRFSAERLKGVDSTLKIQPAELGDSAMYLCASSFVGTGAYEQYFGPGTRLTVT.